What follows are 12 T cell receptor beta chains derived from one specimen sequenced in a study of blood T cell repertoires in COVID-19 (dated by TCRdb to 2019 to 2021). Library preparation employed the immunoSEQ multiplex PCR assay. As stored in TCRdb, this immuneACCESS dataset retains in-frame rearrangements with V and J assigned. A fraction of the clones does not appear; measured against another copy, unresolved V genes explain less than half of the discrepancy, and the remainder lacks a known reason. This sample gives 100,000 to 130,000 clones in total; roughly nine tenths of them show up just once. 4.5% to 6% of the sample is held by the ten biggest clonotypes. The source material was peripheral blood. These receptors all stem from a man in his forties with active or convalescent COVID-19.

The genes are TRBV28 and TRBJ1-5, with D unresolved. V lost 4 bases, J lost 2 bases, and 18 bases lay in between. Germline CDR1 MDHEN, CDR2 SYDVKM. This CDR3 has 17 amino acids. The CDR3 coding sequence is TGTGCCAGCAGTTCCCCGGGGAGTTTTCAGGGCAATCAGCCCCAGCATTTT. Protein product: CASSSPGSFQGNQPQHF.

The V gene is TRBV4-3, the J gene TRBJ2-2; 9 bases are shared with TRBD2. CDR1 and CDR2 from the germline V gene are LGHNA and YSLEER. There are 17 residues in the CDR3. Losses at the gene ends were 0 bases for V and 1 base for J; bases not matched to a gene: 3. Written as DNA, the CDR3 is TGCGCCAGCAGCCAAGAGAAGCGGGAGGAGAACACCGGGGAGCTGTTTTTT. Its protein is CASSQEKREENTGELFF.

The chain combines TRBV27 with TRBJ1-2, with D perhaps matching TRBD1 (5 bases). Germline values: CDR1 MNHEY, CDR2 SMNVEV (reference sequence). Trimming left V 5 bases short and J 4 bases short, with 11 bases between. This CDR3 spans 13 amino acids. CDR3 nucleotides: TGTGCCAGCAGTGCGCGGACATCCTATGGCTACACCTTC. Residues: CASSARTSYGYTF.

This clone was observed a single time. The chain employs TRBV10-2 and TRBJ2-7, with 7 bases aligning to TRBD2. J was trimmed by 3 bases and V by 6 bases; bases with no gene match: 5. Germline lookup yields CDR1 WSHSY and CDR2 SAAADI. The CDR3 runs 13 residues. This chain's CDR3 is CASRELAGYEQYF. CDR3 in DNA: TGCGCCAGCAGGGAATTAGCGGGCTACGAGCAGTACTTC.

The rearrangement uses TRBV19 and TRBJ2-7, with D perhaps matching TRBD1 (6 bases). The length of the CDR3 is 13 residues. CDR1 and CDR2 from the germline V gene are LNHDA and SQIVND (reference sequence). Trimming took off 1 base at V and 6 bases at J, with 10 bases between the two ends. The CDR3 nucleotides are TGTGCCAGTAGTATAGGGACAGTTGGCGAGCAGTACTTC. Its translation: CASSIGTVGEQYF.

V usage is TRBV28 and J usage is TRBJ1-3; 7 bases line up with TRBD1. Germline values: CDR1 MDHEN, CDR2 SYDVKM. This CDR3 spans 16 amino acids. This CDR3 reads CTVRGDSLSSGNTIYF. CDR3 DNA: TGTACAGTGAGGGGGGACAGCCTGAGCTCTGGAAACACCATATATTTT.

This clone is medium-sized by share. This rearrangement joins TRBV5-1 to TRBJ1-1, with TRBD1 matching over 10 bases. Germline V gene lookup returns CDR1 SGHRS and CDR2 YFSETQ. The trim removed 2 bases at V and 4 bases at J, leaving 8 bases unmatched. This CDR3 has 16 residues. The CDR3 spells CASSLGQGGASTEAFF. CDR3 DNA sequence: TGCGCCAGCAGCTTAGGACAGGGGGGAGCGAGCACTGAAGCTTTCTTT.

The chain employs TRBV18 and TRBJ1-6, with D tentatively TRBD1 (5 bases). Germline CDR1 reads KGHSH; CDR2 reads LQKENI. The CDR3 contains 14 residues. The V gene lost 2 bases and the J gene lost 10 bases, with 12 bases spanning the gap. The CDR3 region has the DNA TGTGCCAGCTCACCAGCCTCCCGGGGGTCACCCCTCCACTTT. Translation gives CASSPASRGSPLHF.

CDR3 in amino acids: CASSLLDREAFF. The CDR3 DNA reads TGTGCCAGCAGCCTACTTGACAGGGAAGCTTTCTTT. This chain uses TRBV5-4 with TRBJ1-1; TRBD1 might be the D (6 bases). The CDR3 has 12 residues. V was shortened by 4 bases and J by 8 bases, with 12 bases between the two germline ends. Germline V lookup: CDR1 SGHNT, CDR2 YYREEE (reference sequence).

This clone was seen once. This chain uses TRBV6-5 with TRBJ2-2; tentatively, D is TRBD1 (5 bases). Trimming took 7 bases from V and 6 from J, leaving 18 bases between them. Germline V lookup: CDR1 MNHEY, CDR2 SVGAGI. This CDR3 region has 15 residues. CDR3 region: CASNRQGIQAGELFF. The CDR3 DNA follows: TGTGCCAGCAACCGCCAGGGAATTCAGGCCGGGGAGCTGTTTTTT.

The V call is TRBV28, the J call TRBJ1-4; D not certain. There are 14 residues in the CDR3. Trimming stripped 6 bases from V and 0 bases from J, with 8 bases between. Germline lookup yields CDR1 MDHEN and CDR2 SYDVKM. The DNA for the CDR3 is TGTGCCAGCAGATATACACCAACTAATGAAAAACTGTTTTTT. Protein: CASRYTPTNEKLFF.

The table lists this clone with a count of one. V gene TRBV7-8 combines with J gene TRBJ2-2; 9 bases map to TRBD1. Unmatched junction bases numbered 5, after V lost 2 bases and J lost 7 bases. CDR3 length: 15 residues. The germline V gene has CDR1 SGHVS and CDR2 FQNEAQ. DNA of the CDR3: TGTGCCAGCAGCTTATGGGGGACAGGGAGCGGGGAGCTGTTTTTT. Its protein is CASSLWGTGSGELFF.